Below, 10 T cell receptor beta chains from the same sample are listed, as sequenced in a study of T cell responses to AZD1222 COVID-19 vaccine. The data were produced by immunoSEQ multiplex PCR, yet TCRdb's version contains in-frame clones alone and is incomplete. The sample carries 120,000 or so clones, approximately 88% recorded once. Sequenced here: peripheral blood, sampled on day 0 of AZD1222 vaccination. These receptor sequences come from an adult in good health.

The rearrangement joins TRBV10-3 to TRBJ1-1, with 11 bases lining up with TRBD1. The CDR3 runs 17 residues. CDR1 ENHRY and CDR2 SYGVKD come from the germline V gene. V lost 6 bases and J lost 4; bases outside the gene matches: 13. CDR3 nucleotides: TGTGCCATCAGCTCCTCGGACAGGGGGCGCGGGGGCACTGAAGCTTTCTTT. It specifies CAISSSDRGRGGTEAFF.

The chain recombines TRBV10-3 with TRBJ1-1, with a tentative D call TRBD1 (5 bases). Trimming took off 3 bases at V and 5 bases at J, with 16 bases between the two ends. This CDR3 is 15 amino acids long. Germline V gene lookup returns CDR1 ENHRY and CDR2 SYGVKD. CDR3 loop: CAISESQGPRTEAFF. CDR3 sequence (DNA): TGTGCCATCAGTGAAAGCCAGGGCCCCAGGACTGAAGCTTTCTTT.

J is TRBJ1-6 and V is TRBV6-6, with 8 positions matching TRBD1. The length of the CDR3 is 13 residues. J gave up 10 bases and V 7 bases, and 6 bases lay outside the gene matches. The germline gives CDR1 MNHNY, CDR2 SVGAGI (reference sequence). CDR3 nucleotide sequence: TGTGCCAGCACCGGACAGGGTTACTCACCCCTCCACTTT. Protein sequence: CASTGQGYSPLHF.

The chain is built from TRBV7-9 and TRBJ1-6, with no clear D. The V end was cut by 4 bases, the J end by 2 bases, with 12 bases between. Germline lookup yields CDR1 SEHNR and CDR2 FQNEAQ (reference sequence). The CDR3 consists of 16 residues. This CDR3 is CASSSQVVTYNSPLHF. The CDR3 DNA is TGTGCCAGCAGCTCGCAGGTCGTCACCTATAATTCACCCCTCCACTTT.

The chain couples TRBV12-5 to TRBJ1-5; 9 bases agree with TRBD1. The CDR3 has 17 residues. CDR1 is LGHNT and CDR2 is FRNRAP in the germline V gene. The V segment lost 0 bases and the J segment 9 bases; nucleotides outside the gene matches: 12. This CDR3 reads CASGLVLDRGSPWPQHF. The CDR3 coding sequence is TGTGCTAGTGGTTTGGTACTTGACAGGGGGTCCCCTTGGCCCCAGCATTTT.

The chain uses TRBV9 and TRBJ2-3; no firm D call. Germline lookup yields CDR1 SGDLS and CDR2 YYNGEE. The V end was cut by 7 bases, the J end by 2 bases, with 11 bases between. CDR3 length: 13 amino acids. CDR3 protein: CASGSTSTDTQYF. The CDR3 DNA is TGTGCCAGCGGTTCTACCTCCACAGATACGCAGTATTTT.

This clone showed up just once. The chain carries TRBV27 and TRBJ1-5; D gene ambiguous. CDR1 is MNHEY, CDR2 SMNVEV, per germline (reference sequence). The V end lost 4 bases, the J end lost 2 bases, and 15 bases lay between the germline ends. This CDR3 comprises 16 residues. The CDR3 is CASSSKGPEGNQPQHF. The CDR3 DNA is TGTGCCAGCAGTTCCAAGGGCCCGGAGGGCAATCAGCCCCAGCATTTT.

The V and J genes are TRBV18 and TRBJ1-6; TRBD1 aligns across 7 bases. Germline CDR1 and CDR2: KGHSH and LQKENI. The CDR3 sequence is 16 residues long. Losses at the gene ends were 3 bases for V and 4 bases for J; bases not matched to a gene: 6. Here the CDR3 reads CASSPFGTEYNSPLHF. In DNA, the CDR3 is TGTGCCAGCTCACCCTTCGGGACAGAATATAATTCACCCCTCCACTTT.

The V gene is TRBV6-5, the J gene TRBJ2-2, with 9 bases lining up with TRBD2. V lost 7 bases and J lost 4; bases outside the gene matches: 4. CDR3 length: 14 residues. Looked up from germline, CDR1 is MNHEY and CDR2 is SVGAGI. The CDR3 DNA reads TGTGCCAGCAAAAGACTAGCGGCCACCGGGGAGCTGTTTTTT. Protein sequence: CASKRLAATGELFF.

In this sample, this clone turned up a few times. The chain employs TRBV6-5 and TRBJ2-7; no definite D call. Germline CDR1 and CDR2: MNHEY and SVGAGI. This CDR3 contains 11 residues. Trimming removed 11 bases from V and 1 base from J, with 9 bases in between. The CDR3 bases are TGTGCCGCCGGCATGTCCTACGAGCAGTACTTC. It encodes CAAGMSYEQYF.